The subject of this entry is one T cell receptor (beta chain). The entry originates in a study of CD8 T cells in Susac syndrome. Peripheral blood CD8+ and CD4+ T cells were profiled by TCR beta sequencing. Treatment-naive patients with stable or active relapsing-remitting disease were the multiple sclerosis controls. The V gene lost 3 bases and the J gene lost 7 bases, with 15 bases spanning the gap. CDR3 length: 14 amino acids. CDR1 and CDR2 from the germline V gene are SEHNR and FQNEAQ (reference sequence). A quantity of roughly 0.5 to 1 ug RNA underwent reverse transcription using random hexamers. Across 54 Vbeta and 13 Jbeta, immunoSEQ multiplex PCR amplified TCR beta CDR3. Using its own MiXCR run on the immunoSEQ multiplex PCR reads, TCRdb lists one record per CDR3 protein. The sample has fewer than 80,000 distinct CDR3 sequences, approximately 94% seen once; the top ten hold less than 0.65%.

The gene calls are TRBV7-9 and TRBJ2-5; a possible D gene is TRBD1 (5 bases). Sequenced input: CD8+ T cells from PBMCs. The TCR sequence derives from a human donor with multiple sclerosis. As DNA, the CDR3 is TGTGCCAGCAGCTTGGCAGGGATGGCAGCGACCCAGTACTTC. This encodes CASSLAGMAATQYF. Full variable domain (remainder filled in from reference TRBV7-9 and TRBJ2-5): DTGVSQNPRHKITKRGQNVTFRCDPISEHNRLYWYRQTLGQGPEFLTYFQNEAQLEKSRLLSDRFSAERPKGSFSTLEIQRTEQGDSAMYLCASSLAGMAATQYFGPGTRLLVL.